Given below is one T cell receptor (beta chain) in context. The data stem from a study of blood T cell repertoires in COVID-19. The wider study: The analysed material was cDNA or gDNA that came from T cells, B-cell-depleted T cells, or PBMCs.

Authors' methods: Estimated nucleated cell counts came from reference gene primer amplification. Assay: immunoSEQ multiplex PCR; the TCRdb copy retains only in-frame clones and omits some. V and J calls and clone size are as listed in that table; D and trimming were resolved from the DNA. The sample carries some 300,000 clones, 88% recorded once. Trimming removed 3 bases from V and 4 bases from J; junction bases left unmatched: 8. Germline CDR1 MDHEN, CDR2 SYDVKM. CDR3 length: 16 amino acids. J is TRBJ1-1 and V is TRBV28; TRBD1 aligns across 10 bases. The source of this sequence is a woman under 40 who had recovered from COVID-19. Sequencing input: peripheral blood. The CDR3 loop is CASSLTGGPPTTEAFF. CDR3 nucleotide sequence: TGTGCCAGCAGTTTGACAGGGGGCCCACCAACCACTGAAGCTTTCTTT.